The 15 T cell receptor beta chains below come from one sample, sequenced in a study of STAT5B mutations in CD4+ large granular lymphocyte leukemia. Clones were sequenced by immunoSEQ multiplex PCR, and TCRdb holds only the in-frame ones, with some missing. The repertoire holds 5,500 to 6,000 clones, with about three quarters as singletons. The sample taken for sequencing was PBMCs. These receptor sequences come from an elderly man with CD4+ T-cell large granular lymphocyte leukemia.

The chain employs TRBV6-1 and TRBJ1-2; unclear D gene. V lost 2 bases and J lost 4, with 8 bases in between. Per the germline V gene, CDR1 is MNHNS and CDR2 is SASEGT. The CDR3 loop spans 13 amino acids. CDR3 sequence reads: CASSERETYGYTF. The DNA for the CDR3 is TGTGCCAGCAGTGAAAGGGAGACCTATGGCTACACCTTC.

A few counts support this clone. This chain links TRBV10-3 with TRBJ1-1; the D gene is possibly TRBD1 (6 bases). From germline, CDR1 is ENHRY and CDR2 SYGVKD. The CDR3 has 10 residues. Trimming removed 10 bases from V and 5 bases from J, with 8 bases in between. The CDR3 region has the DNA TGTGCCAGCAGGGGAACTGAAGCTTTCTTT. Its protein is CASRGTEAFF.

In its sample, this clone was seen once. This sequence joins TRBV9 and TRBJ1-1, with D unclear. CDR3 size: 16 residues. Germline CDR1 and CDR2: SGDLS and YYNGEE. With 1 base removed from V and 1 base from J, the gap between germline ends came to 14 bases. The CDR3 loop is CASSVRSSPGNTEAFF. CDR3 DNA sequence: TGTGCCAGCAGCGTAAGGTCGTCGCCAGGGAACACTGAAGCTTTCTTT. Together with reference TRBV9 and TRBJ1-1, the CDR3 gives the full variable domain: DSGVTQTPKHLITATGQRVTLRCSPRSGDLSVYWYQQSLDQGLQFLIQYYNGEERAKGNILERFSAQQFPDLHSELNLSSLELGDSALYFCASSVRSSPGNTEAFFGQGTRLTVV.

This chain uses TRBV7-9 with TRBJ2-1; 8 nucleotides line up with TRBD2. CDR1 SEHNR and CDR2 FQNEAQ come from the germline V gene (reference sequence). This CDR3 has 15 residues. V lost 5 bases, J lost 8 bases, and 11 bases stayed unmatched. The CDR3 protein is CASSPRSSGLDEQFF. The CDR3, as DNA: TGTGCCAGCAGCCCCCGGTCTAGCGGGTTAGATGAGCAGTTCTTC. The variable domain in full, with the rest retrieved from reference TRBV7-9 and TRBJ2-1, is DTGVSQNPRHKITKRGQNVTFRCDPISEHNRLYWYRQTLGQGPEFLTYFQNEAQLEKSRLLSDRFSAERPKGSFSTLEIQRTEQGDSAMYLCASSPRSSGLDEQFFGPGTRLTVL.

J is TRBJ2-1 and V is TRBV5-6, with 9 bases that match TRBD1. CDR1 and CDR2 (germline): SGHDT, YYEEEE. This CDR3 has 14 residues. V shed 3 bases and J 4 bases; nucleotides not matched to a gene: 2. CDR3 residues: CASSSGQGYNEQFF. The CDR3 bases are TGTGCCAGCAGCTCGGGACAGGGATACAATGAGCAGTTCTTC.

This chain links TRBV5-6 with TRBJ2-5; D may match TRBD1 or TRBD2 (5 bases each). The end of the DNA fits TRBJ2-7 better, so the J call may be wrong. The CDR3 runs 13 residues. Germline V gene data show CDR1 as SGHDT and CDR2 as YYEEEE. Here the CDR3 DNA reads TGTGCCAGCAGCGGGACGGTAAGCTACGAGCAGTACTTC. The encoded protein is CASSGTVSYEQYF.

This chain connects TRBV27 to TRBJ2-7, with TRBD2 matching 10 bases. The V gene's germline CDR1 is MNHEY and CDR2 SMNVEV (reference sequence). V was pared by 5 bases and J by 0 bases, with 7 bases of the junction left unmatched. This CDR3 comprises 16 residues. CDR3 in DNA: TGTGCCAGCAGTCGCAGCGGACTAGCGGACTCCTACGAGCAGTACTTC. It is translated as CASSRSGLADSYEQYF.

The CDR3 DNA follows: TGCAGCGTTGAAAGTAGTTCTGTGGGACTAGCGGGAGGTCAGATAGAGACCCAGTACTTC. It codes for CSVESSSVGLAGGQIETQYF. The chain couples TRBV29-1 to TRBJ2-5, with 15 bases aligning to TRBD2. CDR1 and CDR2 from the germline V gene are SQVTM and ANQGSEA. The CDR3 sequence is 20 residues long. The junction had 17 bases not matched to a gene; V was cut back by 2 bases and J by 4 bases.

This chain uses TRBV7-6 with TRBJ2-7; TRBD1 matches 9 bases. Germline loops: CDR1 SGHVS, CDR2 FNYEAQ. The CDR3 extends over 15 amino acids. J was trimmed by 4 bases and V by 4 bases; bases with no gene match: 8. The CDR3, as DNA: TGTGCCAGCAGCTCCGGGACAGGGTACGCATACGAGCAGTACTTC. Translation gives CASSSGTGYAYEQYF.

In nucleotides, the CDR3 is TGCGCCAGCAGTGAATCGACAGGGGGCCCCGACGAGCAGTACTTC. This encodes CASSESTGGPDEQYF. The gene calls are TRBV10-2 and TRBJ2-7; 10 positions match TRBD1. Germline loops: CDR1 WSHSY, CDR2 SAAADI. The CDR3 has 15 residues. V gave up 3 bases and J gave up 5 bases; unmatched junction bases: 7.

The CDR3 region has the DNA TGTGCCAGTATTCCCTGGGGGGATTGGGGCTCTGGGGCCAACGTCCTGACTTTC. It yields the protein CASIPWGDWGSGANVLTF. The chain recombines TRBV19 with TRBJ2-6, with D possibly matching TRBD2 (6 bases). The V gene's germline CDR1 is LNHDA and CDR2 SQIVND (reference sequence). CDR3 size: 18 residues. Trimming pared 7 bases from V and 0 bases from J, leaving 19 bases between.

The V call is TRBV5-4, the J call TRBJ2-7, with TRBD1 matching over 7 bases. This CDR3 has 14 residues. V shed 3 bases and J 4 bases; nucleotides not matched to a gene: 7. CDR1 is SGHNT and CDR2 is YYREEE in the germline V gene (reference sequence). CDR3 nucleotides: TGTGCCAGCAGCTCGACAGGGTCCGGGTACGAGCAGTACTTC. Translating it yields CASSSTGSGYEQYF.

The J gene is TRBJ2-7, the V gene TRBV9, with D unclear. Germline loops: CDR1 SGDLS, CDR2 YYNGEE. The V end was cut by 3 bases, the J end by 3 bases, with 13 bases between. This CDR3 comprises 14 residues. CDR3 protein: CASSADEHVYEQYF. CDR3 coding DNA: TGTGCCAGCAGCGCGGATGAGCACGTCTACGAGCAGTACTTC.

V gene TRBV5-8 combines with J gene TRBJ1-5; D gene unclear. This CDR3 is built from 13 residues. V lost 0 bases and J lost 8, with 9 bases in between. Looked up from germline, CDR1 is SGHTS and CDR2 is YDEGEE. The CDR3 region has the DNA TGTGCCAGCAGCTTGGTCCGGGAGGAGCCCCAGCATTTT. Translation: CASSLVREEPQHF.

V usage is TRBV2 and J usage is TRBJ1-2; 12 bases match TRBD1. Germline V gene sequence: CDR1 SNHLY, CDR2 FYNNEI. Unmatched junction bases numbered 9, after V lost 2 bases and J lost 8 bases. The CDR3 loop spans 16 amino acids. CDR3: CASSENAGDRGRGYTF. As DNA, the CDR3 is TGTGCCAGCAGTGAAAACGCTGGGGACAGGGGGCGGGGCTACACCTTC.